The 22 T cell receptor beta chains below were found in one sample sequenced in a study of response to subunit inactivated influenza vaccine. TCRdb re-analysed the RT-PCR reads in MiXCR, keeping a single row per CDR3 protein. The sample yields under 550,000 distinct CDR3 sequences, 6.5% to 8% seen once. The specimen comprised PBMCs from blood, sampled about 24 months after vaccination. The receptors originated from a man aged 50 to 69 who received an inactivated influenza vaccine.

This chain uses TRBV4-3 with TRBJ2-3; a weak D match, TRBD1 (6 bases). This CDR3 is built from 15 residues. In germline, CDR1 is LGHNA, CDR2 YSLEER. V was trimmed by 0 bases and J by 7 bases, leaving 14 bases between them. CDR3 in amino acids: CASSQDTGRDNTQYF. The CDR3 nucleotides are TGCGCCAGCAGCCAAGACACGGGACGGGACAATACGCAGTATTTT.

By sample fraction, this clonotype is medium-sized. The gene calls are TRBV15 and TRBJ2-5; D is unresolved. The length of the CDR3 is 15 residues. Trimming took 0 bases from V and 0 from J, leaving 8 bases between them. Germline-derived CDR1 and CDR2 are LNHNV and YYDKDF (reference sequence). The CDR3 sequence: CATSRDVQNQETQYF. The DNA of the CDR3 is TGTGCCACCAGCAGAGATGTGCAGAACCAAGAGACCCAGTACTTC.

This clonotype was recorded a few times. The CDR3 spells CASSSSPQVSGELFF. CDR3 in DNA: TGTGCCAGCAGCTCCTCCCCCCAGGTATCCGGGGAGCTGTTTTTT. The chain couples TRBV4-2 to TRBJ2-2; D gene ambiguous. The ends were cut back, 5 bases at V and 6 bases at J, with 16 bases in the middle. CDR3 size: 15 residues. Germline V CDR1 and CDR2: LGHNA, YNFKEQ.

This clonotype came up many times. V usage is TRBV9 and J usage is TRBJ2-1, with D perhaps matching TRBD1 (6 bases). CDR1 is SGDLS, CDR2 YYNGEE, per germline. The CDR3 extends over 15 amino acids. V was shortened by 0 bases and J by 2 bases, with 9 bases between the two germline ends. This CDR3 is CASSVGRGPYNEQFF. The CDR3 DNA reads TGTGCCAGCAGCGTAGGCAGGGGACCCTACAATGAGCAGTTCTTC.

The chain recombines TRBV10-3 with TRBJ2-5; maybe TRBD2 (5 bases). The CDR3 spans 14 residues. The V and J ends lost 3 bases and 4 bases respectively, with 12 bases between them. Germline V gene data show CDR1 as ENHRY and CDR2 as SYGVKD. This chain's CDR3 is CAISDAGGIETQYF. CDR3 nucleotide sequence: TGTGCCATCAGTGATGCAGGAGGCATAGAGACCCAGTACTTC.

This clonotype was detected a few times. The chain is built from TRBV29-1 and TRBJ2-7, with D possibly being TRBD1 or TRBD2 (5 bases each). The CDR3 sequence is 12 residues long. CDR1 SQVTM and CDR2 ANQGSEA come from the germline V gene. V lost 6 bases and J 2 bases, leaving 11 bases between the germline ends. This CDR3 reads CSVRDGTYEQYF. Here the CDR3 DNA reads TGCAGCGTCCGGGACGGCACCTACGAGCAGTACTTC.

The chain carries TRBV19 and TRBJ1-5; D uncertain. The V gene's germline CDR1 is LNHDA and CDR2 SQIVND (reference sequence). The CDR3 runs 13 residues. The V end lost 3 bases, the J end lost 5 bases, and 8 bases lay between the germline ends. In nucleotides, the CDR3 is TGTGCCAGTAGTATCTCTGGGGATCAGCCCCAGCATTTT. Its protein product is CASSISGDQPQHF.

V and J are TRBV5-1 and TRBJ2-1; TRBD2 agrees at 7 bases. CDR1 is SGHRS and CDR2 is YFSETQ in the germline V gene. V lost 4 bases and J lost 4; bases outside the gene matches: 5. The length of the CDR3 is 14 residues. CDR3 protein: CASSTGGGYNEQFF. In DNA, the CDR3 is TGCGCCAGCAGCACTGGCGGGGGATACAATGAGCAGTTCTTC.

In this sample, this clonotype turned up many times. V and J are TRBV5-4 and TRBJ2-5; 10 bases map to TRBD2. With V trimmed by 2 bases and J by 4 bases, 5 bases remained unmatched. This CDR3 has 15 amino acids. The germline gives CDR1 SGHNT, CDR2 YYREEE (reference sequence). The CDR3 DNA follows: TGTGCCAGCAGCTTATCTAGCGGGAGACTAGAGACCCAGTACTTC. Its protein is CASSLSSGRLETQYF. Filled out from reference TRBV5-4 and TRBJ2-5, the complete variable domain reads ETGVTQSPTHLIKTRGQQVTLRCSSQSGHNTVSWYQQALGQGPQFIFQYYREEENGRGNFPPRFSGLQFPNYSSELNVNALELDDSALYLCASSLSSGRLETQYFGPGTRLLVL.

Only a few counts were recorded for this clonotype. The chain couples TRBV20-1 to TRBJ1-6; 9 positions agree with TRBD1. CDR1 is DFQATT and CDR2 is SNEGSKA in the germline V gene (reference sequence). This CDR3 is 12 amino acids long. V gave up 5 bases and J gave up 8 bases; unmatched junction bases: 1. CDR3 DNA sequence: TGCAGTGCTTGGACAGGGGATTCACCCCTCCACTTT. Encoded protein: CSAWTGDSPLHF.

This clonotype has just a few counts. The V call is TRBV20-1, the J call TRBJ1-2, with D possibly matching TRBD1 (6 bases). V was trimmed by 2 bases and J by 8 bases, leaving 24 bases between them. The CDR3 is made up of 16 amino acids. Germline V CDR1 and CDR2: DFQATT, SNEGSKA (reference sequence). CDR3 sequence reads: CSARSKVGGTVSGYTF. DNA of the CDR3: TGCAGTGCTAGATCTAAAGTAGGGGGAACGGTATCCGGCTACACCTTC.

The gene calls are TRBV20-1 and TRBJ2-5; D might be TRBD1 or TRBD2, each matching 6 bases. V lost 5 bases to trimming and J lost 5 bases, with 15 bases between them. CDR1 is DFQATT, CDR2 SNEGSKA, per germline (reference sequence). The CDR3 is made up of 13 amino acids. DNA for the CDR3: TGCAGTGCTTCCTGGGGGGCTCGGGAGACCCAGTACTTC. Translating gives CSASWGARETQYF.

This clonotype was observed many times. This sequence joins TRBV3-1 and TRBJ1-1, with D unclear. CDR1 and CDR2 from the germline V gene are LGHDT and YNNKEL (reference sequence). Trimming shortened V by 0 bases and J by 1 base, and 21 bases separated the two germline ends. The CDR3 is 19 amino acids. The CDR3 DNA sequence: TGTGCCAGCAGCCAAGACAGAAGCCCCAGAGGGAGAGGGAACACTGAAGCTTTCTTT. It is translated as CASSQDRSPRGRGNTEAFF.

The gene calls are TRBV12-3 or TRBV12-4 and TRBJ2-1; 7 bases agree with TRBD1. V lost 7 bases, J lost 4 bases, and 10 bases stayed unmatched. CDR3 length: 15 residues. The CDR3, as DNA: TGTGCCAGCAAAGCTCCCGGGACAGCTTACAATGAGCAGTTCTTC. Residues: CASKAPGTAYNEQFF.

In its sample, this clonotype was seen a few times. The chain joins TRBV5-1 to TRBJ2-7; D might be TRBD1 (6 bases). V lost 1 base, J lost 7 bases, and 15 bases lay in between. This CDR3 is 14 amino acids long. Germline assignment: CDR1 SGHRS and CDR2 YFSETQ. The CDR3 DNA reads TGCGCCAGCAGCTTGCAGGGGACCCTCGGGGAGCAGTACTTC. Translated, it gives CASSLQGTLGEQYF.

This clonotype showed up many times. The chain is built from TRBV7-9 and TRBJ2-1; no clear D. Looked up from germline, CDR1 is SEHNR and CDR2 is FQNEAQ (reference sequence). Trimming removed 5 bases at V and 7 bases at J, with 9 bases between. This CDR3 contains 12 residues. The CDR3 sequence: CASSPVENEQFF. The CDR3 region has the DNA TGTGCCAGCAGCCCGGTCGAAAATGAGCAGTTCTTC.

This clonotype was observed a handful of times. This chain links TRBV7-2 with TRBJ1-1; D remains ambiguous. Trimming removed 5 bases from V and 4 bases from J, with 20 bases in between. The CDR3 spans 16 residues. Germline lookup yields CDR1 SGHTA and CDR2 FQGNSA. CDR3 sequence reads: CASSPRPSSGGTEAFF. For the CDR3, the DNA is TGTGCCAGCAGCCCCCGACCATCCTCGGGCGGCACTGAAGCTTTCTTT.

The CDR3 DNA reads TGTGCCACCAGCAGAGATCCGGCCGACGGCGCGCAGTACTTC. Its protein is CATSRDPADGAQYF. The chain carries TRBV15 and TRBJ2-7; D remains unclear. The CDR3 has 14 amino acids. V gave up 0 bases and J gave up 9 bases, with 15 bases separating them. Germline CDR1 reads LNHNV; CDR2 reads YYDKDF (reference sequence).

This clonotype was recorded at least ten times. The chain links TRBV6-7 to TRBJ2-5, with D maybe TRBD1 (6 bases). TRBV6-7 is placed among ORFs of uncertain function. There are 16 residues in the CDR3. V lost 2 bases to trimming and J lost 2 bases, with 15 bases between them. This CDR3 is CASSYPQDRRQETQYF. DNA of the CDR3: TGTGCCAGCAGTTACCCCCAAGACAGGCGGCAAGAGACCCAGTACTTC.

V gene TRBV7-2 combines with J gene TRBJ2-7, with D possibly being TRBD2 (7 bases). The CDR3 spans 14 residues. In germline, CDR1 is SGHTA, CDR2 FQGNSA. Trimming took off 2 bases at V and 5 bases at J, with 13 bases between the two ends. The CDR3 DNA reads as TGTGCCAGCAGCTTATTTCGGGGGGCGGACGAGCAGTACTTC. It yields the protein CASSLFRGADEQYF.

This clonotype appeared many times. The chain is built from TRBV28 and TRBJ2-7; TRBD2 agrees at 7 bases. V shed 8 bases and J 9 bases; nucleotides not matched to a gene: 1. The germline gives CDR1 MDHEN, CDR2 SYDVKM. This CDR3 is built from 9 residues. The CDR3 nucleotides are TGTGCCAGCGGCGGGGGGCAGTACTTC. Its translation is CASGGGQYF.

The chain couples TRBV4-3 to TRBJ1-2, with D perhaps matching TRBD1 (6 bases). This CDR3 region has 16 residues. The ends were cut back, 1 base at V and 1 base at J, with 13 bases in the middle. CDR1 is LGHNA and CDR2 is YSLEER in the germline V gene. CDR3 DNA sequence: TGCGCCAGCAGCCAAGGATTACAGGGCCGTAACTATGGCTACACCTTC. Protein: CASSQGLQGRNYGYTF.